The 15 T cell receptor beta chains given below trace back to one sample, sequenced in a study of control samples from healthy donors and cancer patients. The data were produced by immunoSEQ multiplex PCR, yet TCRdb's version contains in-frame clones alone and is incomplete. This table holds fewer than 85,000 clones, roughly 92% found once. Source material: blood. The receptor set was obtained from an older woman in good health.

This chain uses TRBV4-1 with TRBJ2-7, with 12 bases aligning to TRBD1. CDR3 length: 16 amino acids. V shed 3 bases and J 2 bases; nucleotides not matched to a gene: 5. Germline CDR1 and CDR2: MGHRA and YSYEKL. The CDR3 region is CASSQGQGAGTYEQYF. Written as DNA, the CDR3 is TGCGCCAGCAGCCAGGGACAGGGGGCAGGGACCTACGAGCAGTACTTC.

The chain carries TRBV7-2 and TRBJ2-7; TRBD2 matches at 14 bases. The CDR3 sequence is 13 residues long. In germline, CDR1 is SGHTA, CDR2 FQGNSA. The V gene end was trimmed by 5 bases and the J gene end by 10 bases; junction bases not matched to a gene: 4. In nucleotides, the CDR3 is TGTGCCAGCAGCCCCGGGACTAGCGGGAGTCAGTACTTC. Its protein product is CASSPGTSGSQYF.

The chain links TRBV4-1 to TRBJ1-1; D is uncertain. The CDR3 length is 13 residues. Trimming cost V 1 base and J 9 bases, with 12 bases left between them. Germline V gene lookup returns CDR1 MGHRA and CDR2 YSYEKL. CDR3 loop: CASSQASRRKAFF. In DNA form, the CDR3 reads TGCGCCAGCAGCCAAGCATCGCGGAGGAAAGCTTTCTTT.

The rearrangement joins TRBV5-4 to TRBJ2-3; D is ambiguous. Germline lookup yields CDR1 SGHNT and CDR2 YYREEE (reference sequence). CDR3 size: 13 residues. The germline V and J ends were trimmed by 9 bases and 2 bases, with 13 bases remaining between them. This CDR3 is CAISQDHTDTQYF. CDR3 bases: TGTGCCATCTCACAAGATCACACAGATACGCAGTATTTT. Full variable domain (remainder filled in from reference TRBV5-4 and TRBJ2-3): ETGVTQSPTHLIKTRGQQVTLRCSSQSGHNTVSWYQQALGQGPQFIFQYYREEENGRGNFPPRFSGLQFPNYSSELNVNALELDDSALYLCAISQDHTDTQYFGPGTRLTVL.

The chain employs TRBV7-9 and TRBJ1-5; 7 bases line up with TRBD1. This CDR3 has 17 amino acids. Per the germline V gene, CDR1 is SEHNR and CDR2 is FQNEAQ (reference sequence). The trim removed 3 bases at V and 6 bases at J, leaving 14 bases unmatched. The CDR3 region is CASSFLKYRGPSQPQHF. In DNA, the CDR3 is TGTGCCAGCAGCTTCCTCAAGTACAGGGGTCCAAGTCAGCCCCAGCATTTT.

The rearrangement joins TRBV9 to TRBJ2-1; a weak D match, TRBD2 (5 bases). Germline lookup yields CDR1 SGDLS and CDR2 YYNGEE. The CDR3 loop spans 15 amino acids. V was trimmed by 0 bases and J by 6 bases, leaving 13 bases between them. The chain's CDR3 is CASSVAGLRSNEQFF. The CDR3 coding sequence is TGTGCCAGCAGCGTAGCGGGGTTGAGGAGCAATGAGCAGTTCTTC.

This sequence joins TRBV6-1 and TRBJ1-1; D not certain. Trimming pared 2 bases from V and 1 base from J, leaving 5 bases between. Germline assignment: CDR1 MNHNS and CDR2 SASEGT. This CDR3 is built from 13 residues. CDR3: CASSEYGNTEAFF. CDR3 sequence (DNA): TGTGCCAGCAGTGAATACGGGAACACTGAAGCTTTCTTT.

This clone was observed once. The V call is TRBV9, the J call TRBJ1-6; D not resolved. Germline V gene lookup returns CDR1 SGDLS and CDR2 YYNGEE. V lost 0 bases, J lost 8 bases, and 12 bases lay in between. The CDR3 spans 15 residues. Written as DNA, the CDR3 is TGTGCCAGCAGCGTAGACGCTTCAACCTATTCACCCCTCCACTTT. This encodes CASSVDASTYSPLHF.

This chain connects TRBV7-2 to TRBJ2-2; no clear D. V gave up 6 bases and J gave up 2 bases, with 7 bases separating them. Germline V lookup: CDR1 SGHTA, CDR2 FQGNSA. This CDR3 spans 13 amino acids. The DNA of the CDR3 is TGTGCCAGCAGGAGTGAAAACACCGGGGAGCTGTTTTTT. Its protein is CASRSENTGELFF.

The chain carries TRBV5-1 and TRBJ2-3, with D hard to call. This CDR3 is built from 14 residues. The V end lost 4 bases, the J end lost 0 bases, and 9 bases lay between the germline ends. CDR1 and CDR2 (germline): SGHRS, YFSETQ. The CDR3 DNA sequence: TGCGCCAGCAGCCACGGAACTAGCACAGATACGCAGTATTTT. This encodes CASSHGTSTDTQYF.

The chain carries TRBV5-1 and TRBJ2-5, with TRBD2 matching over 8 bases. Germline CDR1 reads SGHRS; CDR2 reads YFSETQ. The CDR3 runs 15 residues. The trim removed 4 bases at V and 2 bases at J, leaving 7 bases unmatched. The CDR3 DNA sequence: TGCGCCAGCAGCATCCTAACTAGCGGACAAGAGACCCAGTACTTC. It is translated as CASSILTSGQETQYF.

This chain links TRBV6-6 with TRBJ2-1; D not resolved. V was shortened by 5 bases and J by 6 bases, with 17 bases between the two germline ends. The CDR3 runs to 15 residues. The V gene's germline CDR1 is MNHNY and CDR2 SVGAGI (reference sequence). CDR3 protein: CASSKPAARSNEQFF. CDR3 sequence (DNA): TGTGCCAGCAGTAAGCCCGCGGCTAGGTCCAATGAGCAGTTCTTC.

This clone was picked up one time. The chain uses TRBV28 and TRBJ2-1; D gene uncertain. Germline loops: CDR1 MDHEN, CDR2 SYDVKM. The CDR3 covers 12 residues. The ends were cut back, 5 bases at V and 7 bases at J, with 9 bases in the middle. In DNA form, the CDR3 reads TGTGCCAGCAGTGGCTTTTCAAATGAGCAGTTCTTC. Protein product: CASSGFSNEQFF.

CDR3 protein: CASSRSGTSVNEQFF. CDR3 sequence (DNA): TGTGCCAGCAGCCGATCCGGGACTAGCGTAAACGAGCAGTTCTTC. This chain uses TRBV7-3 with TRBJ2-1, with 10 bases that match TRBD2. V shed 5 bases, J shed 10 bases, and the junction held 11 bases outside the gene matches. Germline V lookup: CDR1 SGHTA, CDR2 FQGTGA. The CDR3 sequence is 15 residues long. The full variable domain, in which reference TRBV7-3 and TRBJ2-1 provide the parts outside the CDR3, is GAGVSQTPSNKVTEKGKYVELRCDPISGHTALYWYRQSLGQGPEFLIYFQGTGAADDSGLPNDRFFAVRPEGSVSTLKIQRTERGDSAVYLCASSRSGTSVNEQFFGPGTRLTVL.

This chain joins TRBV4-2 and TRBJ2-3, with 10 bases matching TRBD2. This CDR3 contains 15 residues. From germline, CDR1 is LGHNA and CDR2 YNFKEQ. V was clipped by 1 base and J by 3 bases; unmatched bases: 1. CDR3: CASSQASGSTDTQYF. The CDR3 DNA is TGTGCCAGCAGCCAAGCTAGCGGGAGTACAGATACGCAGTATTTT.